This T cell receptor beta chain originates from a study of T-cell memory formation after mild COVID-19. The study's findings and limits: Clones that contracted clustered mainly in CM and EM if CD4+ and in EMRA if CD8+.

This CDR3 has 12 residues. In germline, CDR1 is SGHTA, CDR2 FQGTGA. V was trimmed by 6 bases and J by 6 bases, leaving 8 bases between them. Barcoded TCR alpha and TCR beta cDNA libraries with UMIs came from 5'RACE using constant-segment primers. MiXCR, applied by TCRdb to the 5' RACE reads, yields one record per CDR3 protein. The sample comprises around 340,000 distinct CDR3 sequences, 13% to 15% of which are singletons, and approximately 20% rests with the top ten. With regard to this clonotype: Its antigen is unknown.

The TCR comes from a man younger than 35 who had mild COVID-19 (a few samples of this study predate the infection). Cell type and time point are not known. Material for sequencing was PBMCs or a T cell subset sorted from them (not recorded which). The chain joins TRBV7-3 to TRBJ2-2; D gene uncertain. Here the CDR3 DNA reads TGTGCCAGCAGGACGGGTCCCGGGGAGCTGTTTTTT. Amino acids: CASRTGPGELFF.